The rows below give T cell receptor beta chains drawn from one sample of a study of PD-L1 blockade in urothelial cancer. TCRdb's table, derived via immunoSEQ multiplex PCR, lists solely in-frame clones and lacks some. The sample has 65,000 to 85,000 clones, 75% to 95% seen once. Here the sequenced sample was PBMCs, taken around atezolizumab (anti-PD-L1) treatment. The source of these receptors is a woman over 75 with urothelial cancer. Both conserved end residues are part of each CDR3. D genes are given only for firm matches. Not all rows give a size; the values are once, few, many and, for expanded clones, a class.

D	size	J	V	CDR3	DNA
TRBD2	.	TRBJ2-1	TRBV9	CASSVGGVYNEQFF	TGTGCCAGCAGCGTCGGGGGGGTCTACAATGAGCAGTTCTTC
.	.	TRBJ2-1	TRBV25-1	CASSEYRGSGYNEQFF	TGTGCCAGCAGTGAATATCGGGGGAGTGGCTACAATGAGCAGTTCTTC
TRBD2	.	TRBJ2-5	TRBV19	CASGGTSAETQYF	TGTGCCAGCGGGGGGACTAGCGCGGAGACCCAGTACTTC
TRBD2	.	TRBJ2-5	TRBV5-1	CASSIGTGGQETQYF	TGCGCCAGCAGCATTGGGACGGGGGGCCAAGAGACCCAGTACTTC
TRBD2	.	TRBJ2-5	TRBV7-3	CASSSRTSGKETQYF	TGTGCCAGCAGCTCTAGGACTAGCGGTAAAGAGACCCAGTACTTC
TRBD2	.	TRBJ2-2	TRBV11-1	CASTLRGRANTGELFF	TGTGCCAGCACCCTCCGCGGGAGGGCCAACACCGGGGAGCTGTTTTTT
TRBD1	.	TRBJ1-4	TRBV19	CASSTGGFNEKLFF	TGTGCCAGTAGTACAGGGGGCTTCAACGAAAAACTGTTTTTT
.	.	TRBJ1-5	TRBV6-1	CASSHSSQPQHF	TGTGCCAGCAGCCACAGCAGTCAGCCCCAGCATTTT
TRBD2	.	TRBJ2-1	TRBV13	CASSPRTSGVVNEQFF	TGTGCCAGCAGCCCCAGGACTAGCGGGGTTGTGAATGAGCAGTTCTTC
TRBD1	.	TRBJ1-2	TRBV11-2	CASSSKTGTGGNYGYTF	TGTGCCAGCAGCTCCAAGACCGGGACAGGGGGCAACTATGGCTACACCTTC
.	few	TRBJ1-1	TRBV18	CASSPLSDLNTEAFF	TGTGCCAGCTCACCTTTGAGCGACTTGAACACTGAAGCTTTCTTT
.	.	TRBJ1-3	TRBV28	CASSAPLLRSGNTIYF	TGTGCCAGCAGTGCGCCCCTTCTGAGATCTGGAAACACCATATATTTT
TRBD1	once	TRBJ1-5	TRBV5-8	CASSPGTGSYSNQPQHF	TGTGCCAGCAGCCCGGGGACAGGGAGTTACAGCAATCAGCCCCAGCATTTT
TRBD2	.	TRBJ2-5	TRBV28	CASSFSFTSGKLQETQYF	TGTGCCAGCAGTTTCAGTTTCACTAGCGGGAAACTCCAAGAGACCCAGTACTTC
TRBD2	.	TRBJ2-2	TRBV19	CASSIGGGGNTGELFF	TGTGCCAGTAGTATAGGAGGCGGGGGGAACACCGGGGAGCTGTTTTTT
TRBD1	once	TRBJ2-1	TRBV9	CASSLLPGTGGYNEQFF	TGTGCCAGCAGCTTGCTACCCGGGACAGGGGGATACAATGAGCAGTTCTTC
TRBD1	.	TRBJ2-7	TRBV28	CASRPIRDRSYEQYF	TGTGCCAGCAGGCCGATCCGGGACAGATCCTACGAGCAGTACTTC
.	.	TRBJ2-7	TRBV19	CASSIDGDEQYF	TGTGCCAGTAGTATAGACGGGGACGAGCAGTACTTC
TRBD1	once	TRBJ1-2	TRBV27	CASSQGQAHYGYTF	TGTGCCAGCAGTCAGGGACAGGCTCACTATGGCTACACCTTC
.	.	TRBJ1-2	TRBV30	CAWFNPDSRGHYGYTF	TGTGCCTGGTTCAACCCGGACTCCCGAGGACACTATGGCTACACCTTC
TRBD2	.	TRBJ2-2	TRBV6-1	CASSGLAGVVGELFF	TGTGCCAGCAGTGGACTAGCGGGAGTAGTCGGGGAGCTGTTTTTT
TRBD1	.	TRBJ2-7	TRBV7-3	CASSLKVTGSRNEQYF	TGTGCCAGCAGCTTAAAAGTGACAGGGAGTAGGAACGAGCAGTACTTC
TRBD1	.	TRBJ2-1	TRBV5-1	CASSFIWDRAYNEQFF	TGCGCCAGCAGCTTTATTTGGGACAGGGCCTACAATGAGCAGTTCTTC
.	.	TRBJ2-5	TRBV7-8	CASSLLAGDRETQYF	TGTGCCAGCAGCTTACTGGCGGGAGACAGGGAGACCCAGTACTTC